This TCR beta chain was retrieved from a study of cytomegalovirus exposure and HLA in healthy donors. CDR3 size: 16 residues. Losses at the gene ends were 5 bases for V and 1 base for J; bases not matched to a gene: 7. CDR1 and CDR2 (germline): MDHEN, SYDVKM. Findings and caveats of the study: A later analysis reportedly found that, within productive TCRs, an Asian-associated ancestry cluster had fewer N-insertions than the mean observed across the approximately 660 donors.

These donors counted as nominally healthy when sampled, but unrecorded immune exposures were likely. With regard to this clone: Its antigen is currently unknown.

Vbeta (60) and Jbeta (13) primers were used in the PCR. Clones were read by immunoSEQ multiplex PCR, and TCRdb kept only the in-frame ones, dropping some. This sample carries 150,000 to 180,000 clones, about 88% of them seen once, and the ten largest clones take 2% to 2.5%. This TCR was sampled from a woman between 18 and 29 years old in good health and CMV-seronegative. The rearrangement uses TRBV28 and TRBJ2-7; TRBD2 matches 11 bases. The sample taken for sequencing was PBMCs. In nucleotides, the CDR3 is TGTGCCAGCAGTCCTGGGACTAGCGGACTTTCCTACGAGCAGTACTTC. It codes for CASSPGTSGLSYEQYF. Drawing the rest from reference TRBV28 and TRBJ2-7, the complete variable domain is DVKVTQSSRYLVKRTGEKVFLECVQDMDHENMFWYRQDPGLGLRLIYFSYDVKMKEKGDIPEGYSVSREKKERFSLILESASTNQTSMYLCASSPGTSGLSYEQYFGPGTRLTVT.